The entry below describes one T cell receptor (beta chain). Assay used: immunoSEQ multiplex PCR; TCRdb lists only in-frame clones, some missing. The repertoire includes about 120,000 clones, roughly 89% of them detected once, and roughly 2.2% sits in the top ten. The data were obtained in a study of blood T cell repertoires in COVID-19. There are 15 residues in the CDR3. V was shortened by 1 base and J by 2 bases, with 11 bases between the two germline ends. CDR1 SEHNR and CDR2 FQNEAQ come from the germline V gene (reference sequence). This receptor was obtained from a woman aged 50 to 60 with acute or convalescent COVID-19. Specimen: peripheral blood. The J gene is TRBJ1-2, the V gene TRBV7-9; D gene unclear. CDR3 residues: CASSLVLGLNYGYTF. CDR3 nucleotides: TGTGCCAGCAGCTTAGTACTAGGCCTAAACTATGGCTACACCTTC.